The sequence of this TCR beta chain was determined in a study of blood T cell repertoires in COVID-19. On the study more broadly: Nucleic acid was either cDNA or gDNA, and it came from T cells, B-cell-depleted T cells, or PBMCs.

The data were produced by immunoSEQ multiplex PCR, yet TCRdb's version contains in-frame clones alone and is incomplete. The sample lists 100,000 to 150,000 clones; approximately 81% were seen once. CDR3 length: 13 amino acids. Trimming removed 0 bases from V and 10 bases from J; junction bases left unmatched: 2. CDR1 is SGHKS and CDR2 is YYEKEE in the germline V gene (reference sequence). V and J are TRBV5-5 and TRBJ2-1, with 9 bases that match TRBD2. This TCR was sampled from a woman between 55 and 75 years old with active or convalescent COVID-19. The sequencing input was peripheral blood. CDR3 loop: CASSLGLAGEQFF. In nucleotides, the CDR3 is TGTGCCAGCAGCTTGGGGCTAGCGGGGGAGCAGTTCTTC. Full variable domain (rest looked up from reference TRBV5-5 and TRBJ2-1): DAGVTQSPTHLIKTRGQQVTLRCSPISGHKSVSWYQQVLGQGPQFIFQYYEKEERGRGNFPDRFSARQFPNYSSELNVNALLLGDSALYLCASSLGLAGEQFFGPGTRLTVL.